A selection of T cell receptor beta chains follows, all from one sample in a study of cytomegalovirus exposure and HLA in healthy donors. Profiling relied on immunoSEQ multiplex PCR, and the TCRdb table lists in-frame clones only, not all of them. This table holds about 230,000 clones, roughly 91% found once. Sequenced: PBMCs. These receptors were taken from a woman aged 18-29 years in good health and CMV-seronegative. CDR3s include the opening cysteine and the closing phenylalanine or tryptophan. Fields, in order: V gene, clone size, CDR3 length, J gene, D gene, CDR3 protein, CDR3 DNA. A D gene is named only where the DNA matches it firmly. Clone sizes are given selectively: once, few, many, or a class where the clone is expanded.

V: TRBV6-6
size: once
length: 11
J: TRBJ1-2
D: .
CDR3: CASRQYRGYTF
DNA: TGTGCCAGCAGACAGTATCGAGGCTACACCTTC

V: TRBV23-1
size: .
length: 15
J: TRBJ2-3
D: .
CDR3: CASILERTSTDTQYF
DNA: TGCGCCAGCATCCTGGAGCGGACTAGCACAGATACGCAGTATTTT

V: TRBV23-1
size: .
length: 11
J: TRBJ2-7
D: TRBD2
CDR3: CASSQSSGEGF
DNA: TGCGCCAGCAGTCAATCGTCGGGGGAGGGCTTC

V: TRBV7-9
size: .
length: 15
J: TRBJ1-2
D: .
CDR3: CSSSFPQEANYGYTF
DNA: TGTTCCAGCAGCTTTCCGCAGGAAGCTAACTATGGCTACACCTTC

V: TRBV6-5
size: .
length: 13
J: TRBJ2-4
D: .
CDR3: CASRKLTKNIQYF
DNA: TGTGCCAGCAGAAAGCTAACCAAAAACATTCAGTACTTC

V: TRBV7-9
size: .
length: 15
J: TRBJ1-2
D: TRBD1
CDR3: CASSLKQGFDYGYTF
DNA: TGTGCCAGCAGCTTAAAACAGGGGTTCGACTATGGCTACACCTTC

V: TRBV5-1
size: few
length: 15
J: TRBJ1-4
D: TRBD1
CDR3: CASSEHGTGDEKLFF
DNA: TGCGCCAGCAGCGAACACGGGACAGGGGATGAAAAACTGTTTTTT

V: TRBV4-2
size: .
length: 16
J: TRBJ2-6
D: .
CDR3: CASSQDRGTGANVLTF
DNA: TGTGCCAGCAGCCAAGATCGGGGAACTGGGGCCAACGTCCTGACTTTC

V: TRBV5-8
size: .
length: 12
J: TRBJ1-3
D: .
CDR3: CASSPSGNTIYF
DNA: TGTGCCAGCAGCCCGTCCGGAAACACCATATATTTT

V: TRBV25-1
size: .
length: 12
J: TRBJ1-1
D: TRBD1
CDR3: CASSDPGQQAFF
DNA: TGTGCCAGCAGTGACCCGGGACAGCAGGCTTTCTTT

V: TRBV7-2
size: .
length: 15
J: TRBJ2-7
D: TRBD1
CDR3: CASSLDRGRIYEQYF
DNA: TGTGCCAGCAGCTTAGACAGGGGGCGGATTTACGAGCAGTACTTC

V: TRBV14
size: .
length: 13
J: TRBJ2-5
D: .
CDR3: CASSQVGEGTQYF
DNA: TGTGCCAGCAGCCAAGTAGGGGAAGGGACCCAGTACTTC

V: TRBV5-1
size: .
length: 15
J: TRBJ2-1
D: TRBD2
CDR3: CASSLTSGSLNEQFF
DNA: TGCGCCAGCAGCTTGACTAGCGGGAGTTTGAATGAGCAGTTCTTC

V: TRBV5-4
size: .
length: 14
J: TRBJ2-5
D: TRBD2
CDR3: CASSRGLAQETQYF
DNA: TGTGCCAGCAGCCGGGGACTAGCCCAAGAGACCCAGTACTTC

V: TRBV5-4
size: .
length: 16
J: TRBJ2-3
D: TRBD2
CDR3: CASSRGLAGVTDTQYF
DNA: TGTGCCAGCAGCCGCGGACTAGCGGGCGTCACAGATACGCAGTATTTT

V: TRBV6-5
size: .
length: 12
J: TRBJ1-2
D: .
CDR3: CASSPGLYGYTF
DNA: TGTGCCAGCAGTCCCGGTCTCTATGGCTACACCTTC